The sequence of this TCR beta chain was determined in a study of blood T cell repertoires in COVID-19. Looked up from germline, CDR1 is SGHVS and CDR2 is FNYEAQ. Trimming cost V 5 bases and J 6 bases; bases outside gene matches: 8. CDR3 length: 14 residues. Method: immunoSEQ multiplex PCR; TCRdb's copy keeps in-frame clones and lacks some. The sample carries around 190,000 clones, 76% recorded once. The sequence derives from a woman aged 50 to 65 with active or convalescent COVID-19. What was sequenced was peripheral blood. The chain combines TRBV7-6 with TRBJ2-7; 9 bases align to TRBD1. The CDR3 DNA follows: TGTGCCAGCAGCCCAAGGACAGGGGAAGGCGAGCAGTACTTC. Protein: CASSPRTGEGEQYF.